Below are 18 T cell receptor beta chains sequenced from a single sample in a study of blood T cell repertoires in COVID-19. Measured with immunoSEQ multiplex PCR; TCRdb has only the in-frame clones, and not every one. This table holds around 190,000 clones, 70% to 90% found once. The material sequenced was PBMCs or T cells enriched from blood (not recorded which). The receptors shown here come from a woman between 40 and 50 years old in a cohort exposed to, infected with or recovered from COVID-19 (not recorded which).

The chain links TRBV6-2 or TRBV6-3 to TRBJ2-3; D is perhaps TRBD1 (6 bases). With 4 bases removed from V and 2 bases from J, the gap between germline ends came to 10 bases. The CDR3 is made up of 14 amino acids. Germline CDR1 MNHEY, CDR2 SVGEGT. The CDR3 coding sequence is TGTGCCAGCAGTTCAACAGGGACCACAGATACGCAGTATTTT. Its translation: CASSSTGTTDTQYF.

This clone has only one observation. This chain joins TRBV5-1 and TRBJ2-3; 9 bases align to TRBD2. CDR1 and CDR2 from the germline V gene are SGHRS and YFSETQ. The CDR3 covers 18 residues. J was trimmed by 1 base and V by 4 bases; bases with no gene match: 13. CDR3 residues: CASSQAIAGAGGTDTQYF. The CDR3 DNA is TGCGCCAGCAGCCAGGCTATAGCGGGAGCCGGTGGCACAGATACGCAGTATTTT.

This rearrangement joins TRBV6-5 to TRBJ1-2; D call uncertain. The germline gives CDR1 MNHEY, CDR2 SVGAGI. Trimming removed 6 bases from V and 1 base from J, with 12 bases in between. This CDR3 is built from 14 residues. CDR3 loop: CASRKREVNYGYTF. Written as DNA, the CDR3 is TGTGCCAGCAGGAAAAGGGAGGTTAACTATGGCTACACCTTC.

The chain is built from TRBV7-2 and TRBJ1-3; 9 bases agree with TRBD1. This CDR3 has 17 amino acids. Germline CDR1 SGHTA, CDR2 FQGNSA. V shed 4 bases, J shed 1 base, and the junction held 8 bases outside the gene matches. This chain's CDR3 is CASSSRQGVLSGNTIYF. Here the CDR3 DNA reads TGTGCCAGCAGCTCCAGACAGGGGGTCCTTTCTGGAAACACCATATATTTT.

The V call is TRBV5-5, the J call TRBJ1-5, with D possibly matching TRBD1 (5 bases). The V gene's germline CDR1 is SGHKS and CDR2 YYEKEE (reference sequence). Deletions cut 0 bases from V and 1 base from J, with 14 bases between. The CDR3 sequence is 17 residues long. CDR3 residues: CASSLALGEGSNQPQHF. CDR3 DNA: TGTGCCAGCAGCTTGGCGTTAGGGGAGGGCAGCAATCAGCCCCAGCATTTT.

The chain combines TRBV11-3 with TRBJ2-1, with TRBD2 matching over 8 bases. J gave up 6 bases and V 5 bases, and 6 bases lay outside the gene matches. This CDR3 has 14 amino acids. Germline CDR1 and CDR2: SGHNT and YENEEA. The DNA for the CDR3 is TGTGCCAGCAGCCAACTACTAGCGGCCAATGAGCAGTTCTTC. This codes for CASSQLLAANEQFF.

V and J are TRBV13 and TRBJ1-6; TRBD1 is a possible D gene (5 bases). The CDR3 has 15 residues. The V end lost 1 base, the J end lost 1 base, and 5 bases lay between the germline ends. Germline CDR1 is PRHDT and CDR2 is FYEKMQ (reference sequence). The CDR3, as DNA: TGTGCCAGCAGCTTAGAGGGGTCCTATAATTCACCCCTCCACTTT. Its protein is CASSLEGSYNSPLHF.

This chain uses TRBV10-3 with TRBJ2-7; the D is unclear. The CDR3 is 15 amino acids. V shed 2 bases and J shed 7 bases, with 18 bases lying between them. From germline, CDR1 is ENHRY and CDR2 SYGVKD. Here the CDR3 reads CAISEPSGFKEEQYF. In nucleotides, the CDR3 is TGTGCCATCAGTGAGCCCTCCGGGTTCAAGGAAGAGCAGTACTTC.

The chain joins TRBV11-2 to TRBJ1-4; possibly TRBD1 for D (5 bases). Trimming left V 1 base short and J 5 bases short, with 14 bases between. CDR1 SGHAT and CDR2 FQNNGV come from the germline V gene. The length of the CDR3 is 16 residues. The CDR3 DNA is TGTGCCAGCAGCTTAGCGGGCGGCAGGACAAATGAAAAACTGTTTTTT. It yields the protein CASSLAGGRTNEKLFF.

This chain joins TRBV9 and TRBJ2-3; 10 nucleotides match TRBD2. CDR3 length: 15 residues. Germline V gene lookup returns CDR1 SGDLS and CDR2 YYNGEE. J gave up 7 bases and V 4 bases, and 9 bases lay outside the gene matches. The CDR3 DNA is TGTGCCAGCAGCCCGCTAGCGGGGGCCGGGAATACGCAGTATTTT. Translated: CASSPLAGAGNTQYF.

The chain is built from TRBV3-1 (or the pseudogene TRBV3-2) and TRBJ1-1; 9 nucleotides match TRBD1. Germline lookup yields CDR1 LGHDT and CDR2 YNNKEL (reference sequence). V lost 8 bases, J lost 4 bases, and 8 bases stayed unmatched. The CDR3 consists of 14 residues. The CDR3: CASRDRVRVTEAFF. CDR3 DNA: TGTGCCAGCCGGGACAGGGTTCGGGTCACTGAAGCTTTCTTT.

This clone was counted once. The chain has TRBV29-1 and TRBJ2-7, with 8 bases fitting TRBD1. The CDR3 consists of 13 residues. Germline V gene sequence: CDR1 SQVTM, CDR2 ANQGSEA. The J segment lost 2 bases and the V segment lost 1 base, leaving 1 base of the junction unmatched. For the CDR3, the DNA is TGCAGCGTTGAAGGGGGACAGGCCTACGAGCAGTACTTC. Amino acid sequence: CSVEGGQAYEQYF.

V is TRBV15 and J is TRBJ1-4, with D possibly being TRBD1 (6 bases). The CDR3 covers 16 residues. Trimming cost V 1 base and J 3 bases, with 12 bases left between them. The germline gives CDR1 LNHNV, CDR2 YYDKDF (reference sequence). CDR3 in amino acids: CATSRGTGPPNEKLFF. The CDR3 DNA reads as TGTGCCACCAGCAGAGGAACAGGGCCGCCTAATGAAAAACTGTTTTTT.

This clone appeared once. V is TRBV5-6 and J is TRBJ2-1; the D gene is possibly TRBD2 (6 bases). Per germline, CDR1 SGHDT and CDR2 YYEEEE. The V end was cut by 2 bases, the J end by 3 bases, with 12 bases between. CDR3 length: 15 amino acids. CDR3 sequence: CASSLGGIDYNEQFF. In DNA form, the CDR3 reads TGTGCCAGCAGCTTAGGCGGGATAGACTACAATGAGCAGTTCTTC.

The genes are TRBV7-9 and TRBJ1-6; tentative D call: TRBD1 (5 bases). V lost 5 bases and J 0 bases, leaving 17 bases between the germline ends. This CDR3 has 18 residues. From germline, CDR1 is SEHNR and CDR2 FQNEAQ (reference sequence). CDR3 in DNA: TGTGCCAGCAGCCCGCCCTCGGGGGGGATCTCCTATAATTCACCCCTCCACTTT. Residues: CASSPPSGGISYNSPLHF.

This clone was seen once. The chain carries TRBV5-5 and TRBJ2-7, with D hard to call. Germline assignment: CDR1 SGHKS and CDR2 YYEKEE (reference sequence). The CDR3 sequence is 13 residues long. Trimming shortened V by 0 bases and J by 2 bases, and 6 bases separated the two germline ends. The CDR3 is CASSLGPTYEQYF. The CDR3 nucleotides read TGTGCCAGCAGCTTGGGTCCTACCTACGAGCAGTACTTC.

The J gene is TRBJ2-7, the V gene TRBV7-9, with TRBD1 as a possible D gene (5 bases). The length of the CDR3 is 13 residues. Trimming pared 5 bases from V and 8 bases from J, leaving 16 bases between. The germline V gene has CDR1 SEHNR and CDR2 FQNEAQ (reference sequence). The CDR3 DNA follows: TGTGCCAGCAGCCCCAGGGTTGTAATTCAGCAGTACTTC. This gives the protein CASSPRVVIQQYF.

The chain has TRBV2 and TRBJ2-1, with a possible D match to TRBD2 (6 bases). The V gene's germline CDR1 is SNHLY and CDR2 FYNNEI. This CDR3 has 14 residues. Trimming pared 2 bases from V and 10 bases from J, leaving 15 bases between. The CDR3, as DNA: TGTGCCAGCAGTGAAATCGGGAGACTTCGCGAGCAGTTCTTC. Its translation is CASSEIGRLREQFF.